A few counts support the clone carrying this T cell receptor beta chain. The data belong to a study of early T cells in non-severe SARS-CoV-2 infection. Unique molecular identifiers were affixed to single, distinct cDNA molecules. TCRdb independently ran MiXCR on the 5' RACE reads; one entry per CDR3 protein. The sample lists 120,000 or so distinct CDR3 sequences; over 10% were seen once. Trimming took 3 bases from V and 5 from J; bases not matched to a gene: 10. The CDR3 is 16 amino acids. The germline CDR1 and CDR2 sequences are SGDLS and YYNGEE. This TCR came from an adult who was a healthcare worker with PCR-confirmed SARS-CoV-2 infection or an uninfected control (not recorded which). The sequencing used whole blood, collected at baseline. The chain employs TRBV9 and TRBJ1-2, with 10 bases fitting TRBD1. The CDR3 loop is CASSGTGGGLLYGYTF. As DNA, the CDR3 is TGTGCCAGCAGCGGGACAGGGGGAGGCCTCCTATATGGCTACACCTTC.